These 28 T cell receptor beta chains were all obtained from the same sample, sequenced in a study of vaccination effects on CD4 cells after COVID-19. In the ViraFEST assay, antigen-specific CD4+ clonotypes were identified by expansion after peptide-pool stimulation. It was after approximately 10 days of culture that CD4+ T cells were isolated. Vaccinated recipients, who were negative for nucleocapsid antibodies, had no history of SARS-CoV-2 infection. Their specific antigens are unknown. Here immunoSEQ multiplex PCR was the method, and the copy in TCRdb shows in-frame clones only, minus some. Of about 38,000 clones detected, roughly two thirds appear once; the ten largest clones hold 20% to 25%. The material was CD4+ T cells from PBMCs cultured with SARS-CoV-2 spike peptides, obtained before COVID-19 vaccination. These receptors originate from a human donor who received a COVID-19 vaccine.

This chain uses TRBV7-8 with TRBJ1-2; 7 positions agree with TRBD1. This CDR3 is built from 14 residues. V shed 3 bases, J shed 0 bases, and the junction held 1 base outside the gene matches. CDR1 and CDR2 from the germline V gene are SGHVS and FQNEAQ. CDR3 sequence reads: CASSLGQTNYGYTF. The CDR3 coding sequence is TGTGCCAGCAGCTTGGGACAGACTAACTATGGCTACACCTTC.

V is TRBV6-6 and J is TRBJ2-7; 10 bases are shared with TRBD1. This CDR3 is built from 14 residues. The trim removed 2 bases at V and 7 bases at J, leaving 5 bases unmatched. Germline loops: CDR1 MNHNY, CDR2 SVGAGI (reference sequence). This CDR3 reads CASSYRQGAREQYF. In DNA form, the CDR3 reads TGTGCCAGCAGTTACCGACAGGGGGCGCGAGAGCAGTACTTC.

This clone was observed a few times. The chain uses TRBV5-1 and TRBJ1-6, with TRBD1 identical over 10 bases. V trimming: 0 bases; J trimming: 10 bases; junction bases outside the gene matches: 7. Germline V gene lookup returns CDR1 SGHRS and CDR2 YFSETQ. The CDR3 has 16 residues. DNA of the CDR3: TGCGCCAGCAGCTTGGGACAGGGGGCACGGTACTCACCCCTCCACTTT. Its translation is CASSLGQGARYSPLHF.

V gene TRBV2 combines with J gene TRBJ1-2, with D hard to call. The CDR3 sequence is 13 residues long. The germline CDR1 and CDR2 sequences are SNHLY and FYNNEI. Between the trimmed V and J ends, which lost 5 bases and 0 bases, there was a span of 7 bases. CDR3 DNA sequence: TGTGCCAGCAGTAGAGACACTAACTATGGCTACACCTTC. Protein: CASSRDTNYGYTF. The full variable domain, its missing parts supplied by reference TRBV2 and TRBJ1-2, is EPEVTQTPSHQVTQMGQEVILRCVPISNHLYFYWYRQILGQKVEFLVSFYNNEISEKSEIFDDQFSVERPDGSNFTLKIRSTKLEDSAMYFCASSRDTNYGYTFGSGTRLTVV.

The V call is TRBV7-9, the J call TRBJ1-3; D gene ambiguous. CDR1 and CDR2 (germline): SEHNR, FQNEAQ (reference sequence). The CDR3 loop spans 15 amino acids. With 7 bases removed from V and 0 bases from J, the gap between germline ends came to 13 bases. This CDR3 reads CASTEGSTSGNTIYF. CDR3 DNA sequence: TGTGCCAGCACCGAAGGGTCCACCTCTGGAAACACCATATATTTT.

This chain links TRBV5-1 with TRBJ1-1; 8 nucleotides align to TRBD1. Germline V lookup: CDR1 SGHRS, CDR2 YFSETQ. The trim removed 3 bases at V and 8 bases at J, leaving 9 bases unmatched. The CDR3 length is 14 residues. The CDR3 DNA sequence: TGCGCCAGCAGCTCCGGAAACGGACAGGGAGAAGCTTTCTTT. Its protein product is CASSSGNGQGEAFF.

The chain employs TRBV10-3 and TRBJ2-3; 10 bases are a match to TRBD2. The germline V gene encodes CDR1 ENHRY and CDR2 SYGVKD. The CDR3 is 15 amino acids. J gave up 5 bases and V 7 bases, and 9 bases lay outside the gene matches. The CDR3, as DNA: TGTGCCATCACCGAAGCGGGGGGGCGTGGAGATACGCAGTATTTT. Its translation: CAITEAGGRGDTQYF.

This rearrangement joins TRBV5-1 to TRBJ2-7, with 9 bases fitting TRBD1. The ends lost 4 bases at V and 7 bases at J; junction bases unmatched: 12. The CDR3 contains 15 residues. Germline lookup yields CDR1 SGHRS and CDR2 YFSETQ. The CDR3 DNA reads TGCGCCAGCAGCCCCACGGGACAGGGAGGACTTGAGCAGTACTTC. This encodes CASSPTGQGGLEQYF.

This rearrangement joins TRBV5-6 to TRBJ2-1; 8 bases agree with TRBD1. Germline values: CDR1 SGHDT, CDR2 YYEEEE. The CDR3 runs to 17 residues. V gave up 3 bases and J gave up 7 bases; unmatched junction bases: 15. In DNA form, the CDR3 reads TGTGCCAGCAGCTCCTCTTACGGCAGGGGGCCGGGGAATGAGCAGTTCTTC. It is translated as CASSSSYGRGPGNEQFF.

The V gene is TRBV27, the J gene TRBJ1-5; a possible D gene is TRBD1 (5 bases). Per the germline V gene, CDR1 is MNHEY and CDR2 is SMNVEV (reference sequence). This CDR3 is built from 16 residues. Trimming cost V 5 bases and J 2 bases, with 16 bases left between them. The CDR3 region is CASSGGPKSGNQPQHF. The CDR3 region has the DNA TGTGCCAGCAGTGGGGGACCGAAAAGCGGCAATCAGCCCCAGCATTTT.

The chain combines TRBV18 with TRBJ1-1; tentative D call: TRBD1 (6 bases). CDR1 and CDR2 from the germline V gene are KGHSH and LQKENI. CDR3 length: 14 amino acids. V was shortened by 8 bases and J by 1 base, with 14 bases between the two germline ends. DNA for the CDR3: TGTGCCAGCACTCTTACAGGGAGGAACACTGAAGCTTTCTTT. Residues: CASTLTGRNTEAFF.

V usage is TRBV28 and J usage is TRBJ1-2; a possible D gene is TRBD1 (6 bases). V was trimmed by 4 bases and J by 6 bases, leaving 18 bases between them. The CDR3 is made up of 15 amino acids. CDR1 and CDR2 from the germline V gene are MDHEN and SYDVKM. The CDR3 DNA sequence: TGTGCCAGCAGTTGGTCAGGCAGGGGAAGGAATGGCTACACCTTC. Its protein product is CASSWSGRGRNGYTF.

This clone was seen once. The chain is built from TRBV5-6 and TRBJ2-5; tentative D call: TRBD1 (5 bases). This CDR3 has 13 residues. V was pared by 6 bases and J by 3 bases, with 12 bases between. In germline, CDR1 is SGHDT, CDR2 YYEEEE. CDR3: CASTPQDKETQYF. The DNA for the CDR3 is TGTGCCAGCACCCCACAGGATAAAGAGACCCAGTACTTC.

The CDR3 nucleotides are TGTGCCAGTAGTATAGTGGCAGGGACCTACGAGCAGTACTTC. Its protein product is CASSIVAGTYEQYF. This chain joins TRBV19 and TRBJ2-7; D is perhaps TRBD1 (5 bases). Trimming removed 1 base at V and 2 bases at J, with 9 bases between. CDR1 LNHDA and CDR2 SQIVND come from the germline V gene (reference sequence). The CDR3 is made up of 14 amino acids.

Only a few counts were recorded for this clone. This rearrangement joins TRBV30 to TRBJ1-2; D is undetermined. This CDR3 region has 12 residues. The V and J ends lost 2 bases and 3 bases respectively, with 7 bases between them. Germline V gives CDR1 GTSNPN, CDR2 SVGIG (reference sequence). CDR3 DNA: TGTGCCTGGAGTCCAGGCCACTATGGCTACACCTTC. It is translated as CAWSPGHYGYTF.

The chain recombines TRBV12-5 with TRBJ2-1; D might be TRBD2 (5 bases). Trimming took off 7 bases at V and 4 bases at J, with 14 bases between the two ends. Germline CDR1 LGHNT, CDR2 FRNRAP. The CDR3 runs 14 residues. The CDR3 sequence is CASALSSGYNEQFF. The CDR3 DNA follows: TGTGCTAGTGCCCTCTCTTCGGGGTACAATGAGCAGTTCTTC.

The V call is TRBV7-9, the J call TRBJ1-5, with no clear D. Germline V gene sequence: CDR1 SEHNR, CDR2 FQNEAQ (reference sequence). The CDR3 has 12 residues. The ends were cut back, 1 base at V and 8 bases at J, with 6 bases in the middle. CDR3 in DNA: TGTGCCAGCAGCTTAGGGGGAGAGCCCCAGCATTTT. Encoded protein: CASSLGGEPQHF.

The rearrangement joins TRBV5-5 to TRBJ1-2; 7 positions agree with TRBD1. Trimming cost V 0 bases and J 0 bases; bases outside gene matches: 2. CDR3 length: 15 residues. Per the germline V gene, CDR1 is SGHKS and CDR2 is YYEKEE (reference sequence). The CDR3 nucleotides read TGTGCCAGCAGCTTGGAGGGGACAGCTAACTATGGCTACACCTTC. Translation: CASSLEGTANYGYTF.

The chain uses TRBV5-1 and TRBJ2-6; D is unclear. The CDR3 loop spans 15 amino acids. Trimming took off 0 bases at V and 2 bases at J, with 6 bases between the two ends. Germline V lookup: CDR1 SGHRS, CDR2 YFSETQ. CDR3 protein: CASSLDGAGANVLTF. In DNA, the CDR3 is TGCGCCAGCAGCTTGGACGGTGCTGGGGCCAACGTCCTGACTTTC. The complete variable domain, with remaining parts taken from reference TRBV5-1 and TRBJ2-6, reads KAGVTQTPRYLIKTRGQQVTLSCSPISGHRSVSWYQQTPGQGLQFLFEYFSETQRNKGNFPGRFSGRQFSNSRSEMNVSTLELGDSALYLCASSLDGAGANVLTFGAGSRLTVL.

This sequence joins TRBV10-3 and TRBJ1-1; TRBD1 agrees at 8 bases. Germline loops: CDR1 ENHRY, CDR2 SYGVKD. The CDR3 is 15 amino acids. V lost 0 bases, J lost 4 bases, and 4 bases stayed unmatched. The chain's CDR3 is CAISESGQGVTEAFF. As DNA, the CDR3 is TGTGCCATCAGTGAGTCCGGACAGGGAGTCACTGAAGCTTTCTTT.

The chain is built from TRBV28 and TRBJ2-1; tentatively, D is TRBD2 (6 bases). V was trimmed by 5 bases and J by 4 bases, leaving 15 bases between them. This CDR3 is built from 15 residues. Germline CDR1 reads MDHEN; CDR2 reads SYDVKM. In nucleotides, the CDR3 is TGTGCCAGCAGTCCCCGACGTAGCGGATACAATGAGCAGTTCTTC. Translating gives CASSPRRSGYNEQFF.

This clone was found once. This chain links TRBV10-3 with TRBJ1-2; D not certain. V was shortened by 6 bases and J by 0 bases, with 11 bases between the two germline ends. The CDR3 contains 14 residues. The germline CDR1 and CDR2 sequences are ENHRY and SYGVKD. The CDR3 nucleotides are TGTGCCATCAGAGAGGACGGACCTAACTATGGCTACACCTTC. Protein sequence: CAIREDGPNYGYTF.

The chain joins TRBV5-4 to TRBJ1-3; TRBD1 aligns across 9 bases. The CDR3 loop spans 14 amino acids. Looked up from germline, CDR1 is SGHNT and CDR2 is YYREEE (reference sequence). V lost 4 bases and J lost 3; bases outside the gene matches: 2. CDR3 DNA sequence: TGTGCCAGCAGCCCGGGACAGGGTGGAAACACCATATATTTT. The encoded protein is CASSPGQGGNTIYF.

The CDR3 nucleotides are TGCGCCAGCAGTGAGAACAACAGGGCTGGAAACACCATATATTTT. Protein sequence: CASSENNRAGNTIYF. This chain links TRBV10-2 with TRBJ1-3; D perhaps matches TRBD1 (6 bases). Looked up from germline, CDR1 is WSHSY and CDR2 is SAAADI. With 2 bases removed from V and 2 bases from J, the gap between germline ends came to 10 bases. The CDR3 spans 15 residues.

This sequence joins TRBV19 and TRBJ2-5, with TRBD1 matching over 10 bases. The CDR3 totals 15 residues. V lost 7 bases, J lost 7 bases, and 12 bases stayed unmatched. Germline V gene lookup returns CDR1 LNHDA and CDR2 SQIVND (reference sequence). CDR3 loop: CASKPTGGAAGTQYF. DNA of the CDR3: TGTGCCAGTAAACCGACAGGGGGCGCAGCCGGGACCCAGTACTTC.

This clone was found a few times. J is TRBJ1-5 and V is TRBV19; weak D call: TRBD1 (5 bases). Germline V gives CDR1 LNHDA, CDR2 SQIVND (reference sequence). CDR3 length: 14 residues. The germline V and J ends were trimmed by 5 bases and 1 base, with 9 bases remaining between them. CDR3 nucleotide sequence: TGTGCCAGTAGTTCCTGGGACAGCAATCAGCCCCAGCATTTT. It encodes CASSSWDSNQPQHF.

This clone was seen a few times. This chain's CDR3 is CASSRWGYSGNTIYF. CDR3 nucleotide sequence: TGTGCCAGCAGCCGATGGGGTTACTCTGGAAACACCATATATTTT. This chain joins TRBV7-9 and TRBJ1-3; D ambiguous. This CDR3 region has 15 residues. The germline V gene encodes CDR1 SEHNR and CDR2 FQNEAQ (reference sequence). V was clipped by 5 bases and J by 0 bases, with 11 bases between them.

This chain links TRBV2 with TRBJ1-2; no reliable D call. The germline V and J ends were trimmed by 2 bases and 0 bases, with 4 bases remaining between them. The CDR3 has 13 amino acids. Germline values: CDR1 SNHLY, CDR2 FYNNEI. In DNA form, the CDR3 reads TGTGCCAGCAGTGAACCAGCTAACTATGGCTACACCTTC. Residues: CASSEPANYGYTF. Full variable domain (missing parts from reference TRBV2 and TRBJ1-2): EPEVTQTPSHQVTQMGQEVILRCVPISNHLYFYWYRQILGQKVEFLVSFYNNEISEKSEIFDDQFSVERPDGSNFTLKIRSTKLEDSAMYFCASSEPANYGYTFGSGTRLTVV.